Shown below are 9 T cell receptor beta chains from a single sample sequenced in a study of spatial heterogeneity in lung cancer. Study results and caveats: Tumors with more nonsynonymous mutations had more expanded intratumoral alpha and beta TCRs.

Time point given: sample taken at primary tumor resection. Via MiXCR, TCRdb re-called the 5' RACE reads, giving one row per CDR3 protein. The table records around 1,500 distinct CDR3 sequences, around 5.9% of them present only once. No antigens are known for them. The sample was lung tumor tissue, taken at surgery. The receptors shown here come from a female donor with early-stage non-small cell lung cancer.

As to this clonotype: This beta chain came through as a stray read in a library set up for alpha chains, and its size says little. The rearrangement links TRBV20-1 to TRBJ2-1; a weak D match, TRBD2 (6 bases). This CDR3 spans 16 amino acids. Germline V gives CDR1 DFQATT, CDR2 SNEGSKA (reference sequence). Trimming took 3 bases from V and 0 from J, leaving 15 bases between them. The CDR3 sequence is CSASHGTFSSYNEQFF. The CDR3 DNA reads as TGCAGTGCTAGTCATGGGACTTTTAGCTCCTACAATGAGCAGTTCTTC.

By share, this clonotype counts as medium-sized. Being off target in a library aimed at alpha chains, this beta chain has a size of little meaning. The chain combines TRBV12-3 or TRBV12-4 with TRBJ2-6; D is undetermined. This CDR3 contains 10 residues. V was shortened by 4 bases and J by 8 bases, with 0 bases between the two germline ends. The CDR3 DNA is TGTGCCAGCAGTTCCAACGTCCTGACTTTC. It is translated as CASSSNVLTF.

Concerning this clonotype itself: Because the library targeted alpha chains, this beta chain is an off-target read whose size means little. This sequence joins TRBV6-5 and TRBJ1-6; D possibly corresponds to TRBD1 (5 bases). Germline V gene lookup returns CDR1 MNHEY and CDR2 SVGAGI. Trimming removed 4 bases at V and 9 bases at J, with 19 bases between. The CDR3 spans 16 residues. The CDR3 sequence: CASSSRDGGGSSPLHF. The CDR3 DNA sequence: TGTGCCAGCAGTTCGAGGGATGGGGGAGGGAGTTCACCCCTCCACTTT.

By sample share, this clonotype is medium-sized. The size of this beta chain means little, since it is a stray read in a library made for alpha chains. The genes are TRBV6-1 and TRBJ2-2; D ambiguous. The CDR3 is 15 residues long. Germline V CDR1 and CDR2: MNHNS, SASEGT. V lost 4 bases and J lost 0, with 9 bases in between. DNA for the CDR3: TGTGCCAGCAGTGCCCAGGACGCGAACACCGGGGAGCTGTTTTTT. It specifies CASSAQDANTGELFF.

This clonotype is judged medium-sized. As an off-target read in a library built for alpha chains, this beta chain has a frequency of little significance. V usage is TRBV7-9 and J usage is TRBJ1-1; perhaps TRBD1 as D (6 bases). V lost 0 bases, J lost 8 bases, and 13 bases lay in between. The length of the CDR3 is 14 residues. The germline V gene has CDR1 SEHNR and CDR2 FQNEAQ (reference sequence). Here the CDR3 reads CASSLAAYQGEAFF. The CDR3, as DNA: TGTGCCAGCAGCTTAGCGGCATACCAGGGGGAAGCTTTCTTT.

This clonotype is categorized as medium-sized. A library made for alpha chains picked up this beta chain off target, so its size means little. The chain couples TRBV28 to TRBJ2-2; 10 nucleotides line up with TRBD1. This CDR3 is built from 16 residues. Trimming took 5 bases from V and 5 from J; bases not matched to a gene: 8. Per the germline V gene, CDR1 is MDHEN and CDR2 is SYDVKM. CDR3: CASSRPTGGATGELFF. The CDR3 DNA reads as TGTGCCAGCAGTCGACCGACAGGGGGCGCAACCGGGGAGCTGTTTTTT.

This clonotype qualifies as medium-sized. The library was designed around alpha chains, so this beta chain is a stray read whose abundance carries little weight. The chain couples TRBV5-1 to TRBJ1-3; D remains ambiguous. Germline assignment: CDR1 SGHRS and CDR2 YFSETQ. V was pared by 3 bases and J by 2 bases, with 12 bases between. The CDR3 consists of 15 residues. CDR3 coding DNA: TGCGCCAGCAGCTCGGGTGGGGTCACTGGAAACACCATATATTTT. Translation gives CASSSGGVTGNTIYF.

This clonotype is classed as medium-sized (0.01 to 0.1%). As an off-target read in a library built for alpha chains, this beta chain has a frequency of little significance. This chain connects TRBV12-3 or TRBV12-4 to TRBJ1-3; unclear D gene. V was cut by 6 bases and J by 1 base, with 10 bases left in between. The CDR3 contains 14 residues. CDR3 nucleotide sequence: TGTGCCAGCAGGCGACAATCTTCTGGAAACACCATATATTTT. It translates to CASRRQSSGNTIYF.

This clonotype was counted ten times or more. This beta chain appears as a stray read in a library generated for alpha chains; its size is not informative. The V call is TRBV5-1, the J call TRBJ2-7; 7 nucleotides align to TRBD1. Unmatched junction bases numbered 9, after V lost 4 bases and J lost 5 bases. The CDR3 spans 14 residues. Germline CDR1 reads SGHRS; CDR2 reads YFSETQ. CDR3 in amino acids: CASSPLQGHNEQYF. The CDR3 DNA reads as TGCGCCAGCAGCCCGCTACAGGGGCACAACGAGCAGTACTTC.